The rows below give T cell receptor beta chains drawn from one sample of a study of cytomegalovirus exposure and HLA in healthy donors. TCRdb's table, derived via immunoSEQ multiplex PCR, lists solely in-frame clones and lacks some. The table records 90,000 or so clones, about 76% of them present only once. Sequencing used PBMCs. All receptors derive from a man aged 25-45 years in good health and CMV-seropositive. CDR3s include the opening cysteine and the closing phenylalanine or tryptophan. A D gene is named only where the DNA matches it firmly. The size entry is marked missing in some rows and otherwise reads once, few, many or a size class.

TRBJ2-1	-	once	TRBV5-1	TGCGCCAGCAGCTTGGACCCCGGGCAGGGAAATGAGCAGTTCTTC	CASSLDPGQGNEQFF
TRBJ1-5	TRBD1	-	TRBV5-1	TGCGCCAGCAGCTTGGAACCAGGGGGCGTTCAGCCCCAGCATTTT	CASSLEPGGVQPQHF
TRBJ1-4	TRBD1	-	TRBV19	TGTGCCAGTAGCCTTCCAGGGGGTGAAAAACTGTTTTTT	CASSLPGGEKLFF
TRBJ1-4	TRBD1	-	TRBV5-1	TGCGCCAGCAGCCCGCCAGGACAGGGGGGAACTAATGAAAAACTGTTTTTT	CASSPPGQGGTNEKLFF
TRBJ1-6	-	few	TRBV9	TGTGCCAGCAGCGTATCAAAACAGGAAAATAATTCACCCCTCCACTTT	CASSVSKQENNSPLHF
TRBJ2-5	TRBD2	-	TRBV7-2	TGTGCCAGCAACCTGGGGGGGGTGGAGACCCAGTACTTC	CASNLGGVETQYF
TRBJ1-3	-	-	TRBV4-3	TGCGCCAGCAGCCAAGAAATGGCAGACTCTGGAAACACCATATATTTT	CASSQEMADSGNTIYF
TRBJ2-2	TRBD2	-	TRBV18	TGTGCCAGCTCAACTCCGGGACTAGCGGGGGGATCGGCCGGGGAGCTGTTTTTT	CASSTPGLAGGSAGELFF
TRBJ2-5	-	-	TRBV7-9	TGTTCCAGCAGCCCTCGACGTGGACTGGGACAAGAGACCCAGTACTTC	CSSSPRRGLGQETQYF
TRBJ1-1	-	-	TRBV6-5	TGTGCCAGCAGTTACTCCCGGGAGAACACTGAAGCTTTCTTT	CASSYSRENTEAFF
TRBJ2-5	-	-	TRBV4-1	TGCGCCAGCAGCCAAGATAGCGACCAAGAGACCCAGTACTTC	CASSQDSDQETQYF
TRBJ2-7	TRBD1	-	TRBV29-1	TGCAGCGTTGATTTTAGGGGACAGGGAATCTACGAGCAGTACTTC	CSVDFRGQGIYEQYF
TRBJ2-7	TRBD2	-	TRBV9	TGTGCCAGCAGCGTAGGCGGGAGGAGCTCCTACGAGCAGTACTTC	CASSVGGRSSYEQYF
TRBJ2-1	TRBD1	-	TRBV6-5	TGTGCCAGCAGCTACGACAGGGGCCCCTACAATGAGCAGTTCTTC	CASSYDRGPYNEQFF
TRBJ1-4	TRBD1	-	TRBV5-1	TGCGCCAGCAGCTTGGCCAGACAGGGCGTTGTTGAAAAACTGTTTTTT	CASSLARQGVVEKLFF
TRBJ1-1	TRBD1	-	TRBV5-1	TGCGCCAGCAGCTTTTGGACAGGGGGCAACACTGAAGCTTTCTTT	CASSFWTGGNTEAFF
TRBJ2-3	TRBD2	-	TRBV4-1	TGCGCCAGCAGCCAAGGGACTAGCGGCTTGGGGGGTACGCAGTATTTT	CASSQGTSGLGGTQYF
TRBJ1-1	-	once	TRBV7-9	TGTGCCAGCAGCTTAGTCGCGGGTAGTGAAGCTTTCTTT	CASSLVAGSEAFF
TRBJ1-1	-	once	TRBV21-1	TGTGCCAGCCCACTGACAGGGCCCACTGAAGCTTTCTTT	CASPLTGPTEAFF
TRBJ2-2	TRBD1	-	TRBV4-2	TGTGCCAGCAGCCTACAGGGGGCGAACACCGGGGAGCTGTTTTTT	CASSLQGANTGELFF
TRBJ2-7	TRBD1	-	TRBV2	TGTGCCAGCAGAGAGAAGGACAGGGCGTCCTATGACGAGCAGTACTTC	CASREKDRASYDEQYF
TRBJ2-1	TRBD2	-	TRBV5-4	TGTGCCAGCAGCTTTAGCGGGGGTGGAAATGAGCAGTTCTTC	CASSFSGGGNEQFF